This T cell receptor beta chain was captured in a study of blood T cell repertoires in COVID-19. The data were produced by immunoSEQ multiplex PCR, yet TCRdb's version contains in-frame clones alone and is incomplete. This table holds about 87,000 clones, around 83% found once. The CDR3 contains 14 residues. CDR1 and CDR2 (germline): SGHRS, YFSETQ. The ends were cut back, 6 bases at V and 5 bases at J, with 17 bases in the middle. This sequence was found in a woman aged 60-70 years with acute or convalescent COVID-19. What was sequenced was peripheral blood. This chain links TRBV5-1 with TRBJ1-1; D remains ambiguous. The CDR3: CASTPREMRTEAFF. The CDR3 region has the DNA TGCGCCAGCACCCCCCGGGAAATGCGAACTGAAGCTTTCTTT.